This is a list of T cell receptor beta chains from one sample in a study of blood T cell repertoires in COVID-19. Using immunoSEQ multiplex PCR, the repertoire was profiled, and TCRdb retains in-frame clones only, with some absent. In the table there are tens of thousands of clones, approximately 90% of which are singletons. Specimen: peripheral blood. The receptors derive from a man between 60 and 70 years old with acute or convalescent COVID-19. CDR3s include the opening cysteine and the closing phenylalanine or tryptophan. D genes are given only for firm matches. Only part of the rows carry a size: once, few, many, or a class if the clone is expanded.

D: TRBD1; size: -; V: TRBV4-2; J: TRBJ1-1; DNA: TGTGCCAGCAGCCAGGCAGGGGGCTGGAACACTGAAGCTTTCTTT; CDR3: CASSQAGGWNTEAFF
D: -; size: once; V: TRBV7-2; J: TRBJ1-2; DNA: TGTGCCAGCAGCTTCACAGTAGCGGGGGCTGGCTACACCTTC; CDR3: CASSFTVAGAGYTF
D: -; size: -; V: TRBV6-5; J: TRBJ2-5; DNA: TGTGCCAGCAGTTACTCGGGCATCACGCACCAAGAGACCCAGTACTTC; CDR3: CASSYSGITHQETQYF
D: -; size: -; V: TRBV30; J: TRBJ1-4; DNA: TGTGCCTGGAGTGTACGGGTAGTAAATGAAAAACTGTTTTTT; CDR3: CAWSVRVVNEKLFF
D: TRBD2; size: -; V: TRBV6-5; J: TRBJ2-1; DNA: TGTGCCAGCATAAAGGTAGCGGGGTTATACAATGAGCAGTTCTTC; CDR3: CASIKVAGLYNEQFF
D: -; size: -; V: TRBV24-1; J: TRBJ1-1; DNA: TGTGCCACCAGTGAGTCCGGACACGCGGAGACTGAAGCTTTCTTT; CDR3: CATSESGHAETEAFF
D: -; size: -; V: TRBV5-8; J: TRBJ2-1; DNA: TGTGCCAGCAGCTCCGACGACTCCGGGGACTACAATGAGCAGTTCTTC; CDR3: CASSSDDSGDYNEQFF
D: TRBD1; size: -; V: TRBV7-2; J: TRBJ1-6; DNA: TGTGCCAGCAGCCCCGGACAGGGTGGGTCCTATAATTCACCCCTCCACTTT; CDR3: CASSPGQGGSYNSPLHF
D: TRBD1; size: -; V: TRBV30; J: TRBJ1-1; DNA: TGTGCCTGGAGTACCTCACAGGGGCCCCGCGCTTTCTTT; CDR3: CAWSTSQGPRAFF
D: TRBD2; size: -; V: TRBV4-3; J: TRBJ2-5; DNA: TGCGCCAGCAGCCAGGCTTCCCTACTAGCGGGGGGTGAGACCCAGTACTTC; CDR3: CASSQASLLAGGETQYF
D: TRBD2; size: -; V: TRBV7-2; J: TRBJ2-3; DNA: TGTGCCAGCAGCTCTAGCGGGGGGGCAGATACGCAGTATTTT; CDR3: CASSSSGGADTQYF
D: TRBD1; size: -; V: TRBV5-6; J: TRBJ2-2; DNA: TGTGCCAGCAGCCCGCACCGGGACAGGGATTGGACCGGGGAGCTGTTTTTT; CDR3: CASSPHRDRDWTGELFF
D: -; size: many; V: TRBV18; J: TRBJ2-2; DNA: TGTGCCAGCTCACCAAGGAAGGGAATAGTGGACACGAGGGAGCTGTTTTTT; CDR3: CASSPRKGIVDTRELFF
D: -; size: -; V: TRBV15; J: TRBJ1-5; DNA: TGTGCCACCAGCCGCTCAAGGACAGCCCTGAATCAGCCCCAGCATTTT; CDR3: CATSRSRTALNQPQHF
D: -; size: once; V: TRBV7-9; J: TRBJ2-3; DNA: TGTGCCAGCAGCCCCATGGGGGGTGAGGCAGATACGCAGTATTTT; CDR3: CASSPMGGEADTQYF
D: TRBD1; size: -; V: TRBV7-2; J: TRBJ1-1; DNA: TGTGCCAGCATGGGGGACAGGAACACTGAAGCTTTCTTT; CDR3: CASMGDRNTEAFF
D: TRBD1; size: -; V: TRBV4-1; J: TRBJ1-6; DNA: TGCGCCAGCAGCCAACGGACAGGGGATTCACCCCTCCACTTT; CDR3: CASSQRTGDSPLHF
D: -; size: -; V: TRBV6-1; J: TRBJ1-3; DNA: TGTGCCAGCAGTGAATCTACCCACTCTGGAAACACCATATATTTT; CDR3: CASSESTHSGNTIYF
D: -; size: -; V: TRBV12-5; J: TRBJ1-6; DNA: TGTGCTAGTGGTTTGGTAGAGGGCTGGAATTCACCCCTCCACTTT; CDR3: CASGLVEGWNSPLHF
D: -; size: once; V: TRBV7-8; J: TRBJ2-5; DNA: TGTGCCAGCAGCTTAGCGCGGCTGGAAGAGACCCAGTACTTC; CDR3: CASSLARLEETQYF